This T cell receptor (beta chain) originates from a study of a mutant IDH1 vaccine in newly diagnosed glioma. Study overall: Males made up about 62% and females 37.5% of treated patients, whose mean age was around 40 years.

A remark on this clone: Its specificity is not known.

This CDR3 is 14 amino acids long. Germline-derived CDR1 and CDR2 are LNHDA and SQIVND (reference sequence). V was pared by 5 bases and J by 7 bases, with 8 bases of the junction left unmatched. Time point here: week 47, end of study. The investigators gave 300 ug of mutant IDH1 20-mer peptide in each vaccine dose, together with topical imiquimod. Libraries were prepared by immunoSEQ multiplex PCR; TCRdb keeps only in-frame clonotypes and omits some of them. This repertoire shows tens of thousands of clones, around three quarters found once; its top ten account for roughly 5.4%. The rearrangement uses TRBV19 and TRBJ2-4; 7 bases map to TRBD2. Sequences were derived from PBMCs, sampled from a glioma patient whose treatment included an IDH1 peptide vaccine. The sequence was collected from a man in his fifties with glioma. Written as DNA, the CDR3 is TGTGCCAGTAGTTCCACTAGCGTTGGGAACATTCAGTACTTC. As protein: CASSSTSVGNIQYF.